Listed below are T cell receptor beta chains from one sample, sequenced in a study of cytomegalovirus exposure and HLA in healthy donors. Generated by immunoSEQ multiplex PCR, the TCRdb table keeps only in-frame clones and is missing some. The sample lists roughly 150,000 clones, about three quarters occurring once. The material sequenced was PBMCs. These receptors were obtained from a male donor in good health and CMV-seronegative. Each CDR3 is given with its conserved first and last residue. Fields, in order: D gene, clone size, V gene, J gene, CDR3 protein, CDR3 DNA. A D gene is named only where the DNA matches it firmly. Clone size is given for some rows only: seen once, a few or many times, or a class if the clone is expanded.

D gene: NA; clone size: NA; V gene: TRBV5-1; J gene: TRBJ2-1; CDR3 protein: CASSLAGSSYNEQFF; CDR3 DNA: TGCGCCAGCAGCTTGGCAGGATCCTCCTACAATGAGCAGTTCTTC
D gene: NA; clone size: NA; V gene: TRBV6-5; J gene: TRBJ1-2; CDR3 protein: CASSYSGTYYGYTF; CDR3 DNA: TGTGCCAGCAGTTACTCCGGGACATACTATGGCTACACCTTC
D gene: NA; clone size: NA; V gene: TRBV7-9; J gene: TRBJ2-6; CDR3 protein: CASLEADSSGANVLTF; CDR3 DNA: TGTGCCAGCCTAGAAGCTGACTCCTCTGGGGCCAACGTCCTGACTTTC
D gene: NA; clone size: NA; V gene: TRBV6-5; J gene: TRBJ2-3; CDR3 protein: CASSYSAMDTQYF; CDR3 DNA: TGTGCCAGCAGTTACTCGGCCATGGATACGCAGTATTTT
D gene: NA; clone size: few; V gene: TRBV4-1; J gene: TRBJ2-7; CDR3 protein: CASSQDNGQISYEQYF; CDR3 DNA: TGCGCCAGCAGCCAAGATAATGGACAGATTTCCTACGAGCAGTACTTC
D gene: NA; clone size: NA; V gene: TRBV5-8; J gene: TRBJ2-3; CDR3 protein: CAVGGQYF; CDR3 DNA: TGTGCCGTGGGGGGGCAGTATTTT
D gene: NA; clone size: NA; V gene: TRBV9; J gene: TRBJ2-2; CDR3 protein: CASSVDGGSTGELFF; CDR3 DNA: TGTGCCAGCAGCGTAGATGGGGGCAGCACCGGGGAGCTGTTTTTT
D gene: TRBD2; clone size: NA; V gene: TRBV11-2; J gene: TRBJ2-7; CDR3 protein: CASSFPTSGTPYEQYF; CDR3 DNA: TGTGCCAGCAGCTTCCCGACTAGCGGGACCCCCTACGAGCAGTACTTC
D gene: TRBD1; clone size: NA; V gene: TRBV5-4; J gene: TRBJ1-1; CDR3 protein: CASSSQGAGNTEAFF; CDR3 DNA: TGTGCCAGCAGCAGTCAGGGGGCAGGGAACACTGAAGCTTTCTTT
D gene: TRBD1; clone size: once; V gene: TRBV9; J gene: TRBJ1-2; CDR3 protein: CASSVGEQGGGYTF; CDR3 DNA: TGTGCCAGCAGCGTAGGAGAACAGGGGGGCGGCTACACCTTC
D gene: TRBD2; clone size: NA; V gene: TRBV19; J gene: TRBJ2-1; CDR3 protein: CASSISTSGYNEQFF; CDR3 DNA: TGTGCCAGTAGTATCTCGACTAGCGGCTACAATGAGCAGTTCTTC
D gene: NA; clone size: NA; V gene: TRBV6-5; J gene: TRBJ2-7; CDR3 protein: CASRRTGSSYEQYF; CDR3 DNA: TGTGCCAGCAGACGGACGGGGAGTTCCTACGAGCAGTACTTC
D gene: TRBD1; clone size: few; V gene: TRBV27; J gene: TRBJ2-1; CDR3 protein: CASRTGTGGAREQFF; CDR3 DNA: TGTGCCAGCAGAACCGGGACAGGGGGCGCGAGGGAGCAGTTCTTC
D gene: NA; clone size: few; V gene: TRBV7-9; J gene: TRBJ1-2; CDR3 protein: CASSLAGTGIYGYTF; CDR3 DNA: TGTGCCAGCAGCTTAGCCGGAACAGGGATCTATGGCTACACCTTC
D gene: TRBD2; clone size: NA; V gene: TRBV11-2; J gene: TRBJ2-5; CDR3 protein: CASSSSRGSGSSLQETQYF; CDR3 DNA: TGTGCCAGCAGCTCCTCTAGGGGTAGCGGGAGTTCCCTCCAAGAGACCCAGTACTTC
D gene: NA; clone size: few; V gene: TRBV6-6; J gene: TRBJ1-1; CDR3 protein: CASSYSSEAFF; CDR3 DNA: TGTGCCAGCAGTTACTCCAGTGAAGCTTTCTTT
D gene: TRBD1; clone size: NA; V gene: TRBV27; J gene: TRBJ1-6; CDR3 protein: CASSLEDRGLSPLHF; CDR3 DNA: TGTGCCAGCAGTTTGGAGGACAGGGGGCTATCACCCCTCCACTTT
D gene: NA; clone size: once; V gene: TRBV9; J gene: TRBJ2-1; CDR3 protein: CASSVGGRSSYNEQFF; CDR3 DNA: TGTGCCAGCAGCGTAGGGGGCAGGTCCTCCTACAATGAGCAGTTCTTC
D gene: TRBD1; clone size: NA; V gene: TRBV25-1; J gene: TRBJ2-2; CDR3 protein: CASSEYKGAVGGELFF; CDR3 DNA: TGTGCCAGCAGTGAATACAAGGGGGCTGTGGGCGGGGAGCTGTTTTTT
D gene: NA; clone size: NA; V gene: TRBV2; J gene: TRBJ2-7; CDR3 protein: CASTGSYEQYF; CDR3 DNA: TGTGCCAGCACCGGGAGTTACGAGCAGTACTTC